The entry below gives a single T cell receptor (beta chain) sequence along with its context. The use of a sample-barcoded 5' primer and a J-beta primer mix characterized a second PCR of roughly 7 to 12 cycles. TCRdb re-analysed the 5' RACE reads in MiXCR, keeping a single row per CDR3 protein. Of some 730,000 distinct CDR3 sequences listed, 22% are singletons. The V gene's germline CDR1 is SEHNR and CDR2 FQNEAQ (reference sequence). The ends lost 8 bases at V and 7 bases at J; junction bases unmatched: 9. The CDR3 sequence is 14 residues long. This record belongs to a study of blood T cells in healthy people across ages. Sample donors were healthy Caucasian individuals that came from Russia, aged roughly 6 to 90. A minimum of 6 million PBMCs was isolated per sample.

The chain carries TRBV7-9 and TRBJ2-1; 9 nucleotides match TRBD2. This TCR was sampled from a man between 65 and 85 years old in good health. Sequencing was carried out using blood. This CDR3 reads CASWGTSRENEQFF. CDR3 DNA sequence: TGTGCCAGCTGGGGGACTAGCAGGGAGAATGAGCAGTTCTTC.